This is a list of T cell receptor beta chains from one sample in a study of regulatory T cells in long-lasting Graves disease. TCRdb independently ran MiXCR on the multiplex PCR reads; one entry per CDR3 protein. This table has 350,000 to 500,000 distinct CDR3 sequences, about 21% appearing once. This sample comprised peripheral blood mononuclear cells (PBMCs), obtained when the disease was refractory, from a patient treated with antithyroid drugs. The receptors stem from a female donor with Graves disease. Each CDR3 is given with its conserved first and last residue. The D gene is left open where the match is weak. Only part of the rows carry a size: once, few, many, or a class if the clone is expanded.

TRBD1,TRBV18,TRBJ1-1,few,TGTGCCAGCTCAGGACAGGGGATGAACATGAACACTGAAGCTTTCTTT,CASSGQGMNMNTEAFF
.,TRBV11-2,TRBJ1-4,few,TGTGCCAGCAGCTTAGAGAGCGGGGCAGGCGTGGGAGAAAAACTGTTTTTT,CASSLESGAGVGEKLFF
.,TRBV30,TRBJ2-7,few,TGTGCCTGGAGTCCCGGGGATAGCCAGTACTTC,CAWSPGDSQYF
.,TRBV6-1,TRBJ2-7,few,TGTGCCAGCAGCCTCCTCGGGGCCTACGAGCAGTACTTC,CASSLLGAYEQYF
.,TRBV4-2,TRBJ2-1,few,TGTGCCAGCAGCCAAGGAAAGGATCCATACAATGAGCAGTTCTTC,CASSQGKDPYNEQFF
.,TRBV6-9,TRBJ1-1,many,TGTGCCAGCAGTTACCTTGCAGGGGTGAGCACTGAAGCTTTCTTT,CASSYLAGVSTEAFF
TRBD2,TRBV27,TRBJ2-7,.,TGTGCCAGCAGTAGGGACTATCTCTACTACGAGCAGTACTTC,CASSRDYLYYEQYF
TRBD1,TRBV12-3/TRBV12-4,TRBJ1-1,many,TGTGCCAGCAGTTTTCCCCGACAGGGGGCCCCGGATACTGAAGCTTTCTTT,CASSFPRQGAPDTEAFF
.,TRBV6-5,TRBJ2-2,.,TGTGCCAGCAGTTATCTGAAGAGGGGCCGCACGAACACCGGGGAGCTGTTTTTT,CASSYLKRGRTNTGELFF
.,TRBV3-1,TRBJ2-4,many,TGTGCCAGCAGCCCTCGGCAGGGCTCAAACATTCAGTACTTC,CASSPRQGSNIQYF
.,TRBV25-1,TRBJ2-1,.,TGTGCCAGCAGTCCCTTGTGGCGAGAGGAGCTCAATGAGCAGTTCTTC,CASSPLWREELNEQFF
.,TRBV28,TRBJ2-2,many,TGTGCCAGCAGTTTTGGGGGCTTGAACACCGGGGAGCTGTTTTTT,CASSFGGLNTGELFF
.,TRBV6-5,TRBJ1-6,once,TGTGCCAGCAGTTACGGTCTTGGACCCCTCCACTTT,CASSYGLGPLHF
.,TRBV20-1,TRBJ2-3,.,TGCAGTGCGAGGGAAGATACGCAGTATTTT,CSAREDTQYF
TRBD2,TRBV11-2,TRBJ2-1,.,TGTGCCAGCAGCTTAACGGGAGGAGAAGATGAGCAGTTCTTC,CASSLTGGEDEQFF
.,TRBV2,TRBJ1-1,many,TGTGCCAGCACTAACCTCCCCCCCCAGACGGGTACGGAAGCTTTCTTT,CASTNLPPQTGTEAFF
TRBD1,TRBV19,TRBJ2-2,few,TGTGCCAGTAGTATTGGTTCAGGGACAGGGGTAGCTGAGCTGTTTTTT,CASSIGSGTGVAELFF
TRBD1,TRBV2,TRBJ2-5,many,TGTGCCACTTGGGGACAGGGCATTGTAGAGACCCAGTACTTC,CATWGQGIVETQYF
.,TRBV7-8,TRBJ2-4,many,TGTGCCAGCAGCCTACAGGGAATGCTACTAGCCAAAAACATTCAGTACTTC,CASSLQGMLLAKNIQYF
.,TRBV30,TRBJ1-2,many,TGTGCCTGGAGTCAACTCGGCGGCTACACCTTC,CAWSQLGGYTF
.,TRBV30,TRBJ2-7,.,TGTGCCTGGAGTGTACGGGGTGCCGAGCAGTACTTC,CAWSVRGAEQYF
TRBD2,TRBV12-3/TRBV12-4,TRBJ2-1,few,TGTGCCAGCAGTTTAGGTAGCGGGAGGGGTAATGAGCAGTTCTTC,CASSLGSGRGNEQFF
.,TRBV20-1,TRBJ2-6,many,TGCAGTGCTAGAGCCGGGGACGGGGCCAGCGTCCTGACTTTC,CSARAGDGASVLTF
TRBD2,TRBV20-1,TRBJ2-5,.,TGCAGTGCGCCGCTAGCGGGAGTGGGGCGTGGGGAGACCCAGTACTTC,CSAPLAGVGRGETQYF
.,TRBV7-9,TRBJ2-5,.,TGTGCCAGCAGCTTGGGTTGGACCGGGAGAGAGCCTCAAGAGACCCAGTACTTC,CASSLGWTGREPQETQYF
.,TRBV4-2,TRBJ1-1,.,TGTGCCAGCAGCCAAGACGGGGGTATATCTGAAGCTTTCTTT,CASSQDGGISEAFF
.,TRBV5-1,TRBJ1-5,few,TGCGCCAGCAGCTTGTCAGGGTTCGATCAGCCCCAGCATTTT,CASSLSGFDQPQHF
.,TRBV10-3,TRBJ1-6,.,TGTGCCATCAGTGAGTCGACTCAGAATAATTCACCCCTCCACTTT,CAISESTQNNSPLHF
TRBD1,TRBV27,TRBJ1-5,few,TGTGCCAGCAGTTTATTGAACAGGGGCGATCAGCCCCAGCATTTT,CASSLLNRGDQPQHF
TRBD1,TRBV20-1,TRBJ1-1,many,TGCAGTGCTAGAGATAGGACAGGGTTTGGTGAAGCTTTCTTT,CSARDRTGFGEAFF
TRBD1,TRBV24-1,TRBJ1-1,once,TGTGCCACCAGTGAGGCCGGACAGGGGAACACTGAAGCTTTCTTT,CATSEAGQGNTEAFF
.,TRBV5-5,TRBJ1-1,many,TGTGCCAGCAGCTTAGTGGGGCTGAACACTGAAGCTTTCTTT,CASSLVGLNTEAFF
TRBD1,TRBV28,TRBJ2-7,many,TGTGCCAGCAGTTCTCTGGACAGGGCTATCTCCTACGAGCAGTACTTC,CASSSLDRAISYEQYF
TRBD1,TRBV14,TRBJ2-7,few,TGTGCCAGCAGCCTGATCGGGGACAGGCTGTACGAGCAGTACTTC,CASSLIGDRLYEQYF
TRBD2,TRBV27,TRBJ2-7,few,TGTGCCAGCAGCTCCCAGGCGGGAGAGCTCGAAGAGCAGTACTTC,CASSSQAGELEEQYF
.,TRBV10-1,TRBJ2-2,many,TGCGCCAGCAGGCCTAACACCGGGGAGCTGTTTTTT,CASRPNTGELFF
TRBD2,TRBV5-8,TRBJ2-7,few,TGTGCCAGCAGCCTCCGACTAGCGGGAGACAAAGAGCAGTACTTC,CASSLRLAGDKEQYF
.,TRBV27,TRBJ2-1,.,TGTGCCAGCAGTTTCGCGCAGACTTACAATGAGCAGTTCTTC,CASSFAQTYNEQFF